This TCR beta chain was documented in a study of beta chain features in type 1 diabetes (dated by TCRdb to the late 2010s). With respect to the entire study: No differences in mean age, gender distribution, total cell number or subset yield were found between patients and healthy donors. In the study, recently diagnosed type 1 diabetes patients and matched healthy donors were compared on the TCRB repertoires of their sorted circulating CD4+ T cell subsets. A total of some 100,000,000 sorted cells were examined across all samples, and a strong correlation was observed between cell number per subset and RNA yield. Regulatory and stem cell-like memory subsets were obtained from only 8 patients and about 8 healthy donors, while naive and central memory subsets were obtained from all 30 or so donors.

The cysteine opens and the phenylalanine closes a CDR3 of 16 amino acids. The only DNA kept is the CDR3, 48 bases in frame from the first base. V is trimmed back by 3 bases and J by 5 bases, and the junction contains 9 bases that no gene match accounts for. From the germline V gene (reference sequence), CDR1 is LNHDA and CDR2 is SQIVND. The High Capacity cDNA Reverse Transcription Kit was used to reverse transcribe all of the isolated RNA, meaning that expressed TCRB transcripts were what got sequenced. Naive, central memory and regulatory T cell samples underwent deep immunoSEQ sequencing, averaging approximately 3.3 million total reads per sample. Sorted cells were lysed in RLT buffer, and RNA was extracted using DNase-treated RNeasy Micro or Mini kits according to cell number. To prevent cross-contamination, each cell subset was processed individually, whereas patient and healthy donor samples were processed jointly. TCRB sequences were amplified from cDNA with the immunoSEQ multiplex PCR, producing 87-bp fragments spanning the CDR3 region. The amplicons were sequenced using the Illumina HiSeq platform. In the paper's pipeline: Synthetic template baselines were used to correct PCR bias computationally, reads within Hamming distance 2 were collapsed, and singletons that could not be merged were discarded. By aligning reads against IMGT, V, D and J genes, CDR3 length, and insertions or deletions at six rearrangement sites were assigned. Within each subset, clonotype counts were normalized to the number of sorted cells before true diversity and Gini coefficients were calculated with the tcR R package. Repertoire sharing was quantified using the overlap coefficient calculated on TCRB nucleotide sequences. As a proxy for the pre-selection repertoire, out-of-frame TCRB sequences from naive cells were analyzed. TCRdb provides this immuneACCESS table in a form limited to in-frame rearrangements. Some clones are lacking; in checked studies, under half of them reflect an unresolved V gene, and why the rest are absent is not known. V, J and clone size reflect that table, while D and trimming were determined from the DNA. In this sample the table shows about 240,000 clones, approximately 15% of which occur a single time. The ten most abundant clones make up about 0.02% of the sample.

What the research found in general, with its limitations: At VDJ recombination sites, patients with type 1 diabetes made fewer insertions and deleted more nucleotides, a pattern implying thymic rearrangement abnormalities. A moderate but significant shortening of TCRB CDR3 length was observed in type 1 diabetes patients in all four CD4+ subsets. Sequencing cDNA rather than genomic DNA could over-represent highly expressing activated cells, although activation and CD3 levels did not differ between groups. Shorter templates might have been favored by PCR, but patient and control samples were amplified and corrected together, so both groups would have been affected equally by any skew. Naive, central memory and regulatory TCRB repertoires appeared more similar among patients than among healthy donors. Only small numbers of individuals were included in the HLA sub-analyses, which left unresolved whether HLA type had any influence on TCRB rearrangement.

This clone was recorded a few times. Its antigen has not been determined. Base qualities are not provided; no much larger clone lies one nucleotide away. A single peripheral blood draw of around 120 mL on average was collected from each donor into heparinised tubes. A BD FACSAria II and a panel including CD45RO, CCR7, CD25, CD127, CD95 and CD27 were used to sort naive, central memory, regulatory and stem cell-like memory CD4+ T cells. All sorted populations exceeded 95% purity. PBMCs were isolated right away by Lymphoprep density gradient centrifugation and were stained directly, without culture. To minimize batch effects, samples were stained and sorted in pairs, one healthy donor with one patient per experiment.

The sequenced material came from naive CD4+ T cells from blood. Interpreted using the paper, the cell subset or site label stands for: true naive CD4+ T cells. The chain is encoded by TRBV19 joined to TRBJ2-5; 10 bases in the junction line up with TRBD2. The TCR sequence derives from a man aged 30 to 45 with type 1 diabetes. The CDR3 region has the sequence CASSIVASGGVETQYF. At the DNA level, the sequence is TGTGCCAGTAGTATCGTGGCTAGCGGGGGAGTGGAGACCCAGTACTTC.